This T cell receptor (beta chain) derives from a study of cytomegalovirus exposure and HLA in healthy donors. Study-wide points: HLA alleles showed associations with around 15,000 TCR beta sequences in a later analysis, at a 0.05 false discovery rate.

This clone was observed a few times. The antigen remains undetermined. CDR1 and CDR2 from the germline V gene are GTSNPN and SVGIG (reference sequence). V gave up 7 bases and J gave up 2 bases, with 14 bases separating them. This CDR3 is 14 amino acids long. PCR used 60 Vbeta primers and 13 Jbeta primers. Profiled with immunoSEQ multiplex PCR; TCRdb holds only in-frame clones, not every one. The profile shows 160,000 or so clones, roughly four fifths of them singletons. Healthy bone marrow donors supplied every sample. Sequenced sample: PBMCs. The genes are TRBV30 and TRBJ1-4; TRBD1 might be the D (5 bases). This receptor was obtained from a female donor in good health and CMV-seronegative. DNA for the CDR3: TGTGCCTTCGGGAGGGGCGCGACTAATGAAAAACTGTTTTTT. As protein: CAFGRGATNEKLFF. Supplemented by reference TRBV30 and TRBJ1-4, the full variable domain reads SQTIHQWPATLVQPVGSPLSLECTVEGTSNPNLYWYRQAAGRGLQLLFYSVGIGQISSEVPQNLSASRPQDRQFILSSKKLLLSDSGFYLCAFGRGATNEKLFFGSGTQLSVL.